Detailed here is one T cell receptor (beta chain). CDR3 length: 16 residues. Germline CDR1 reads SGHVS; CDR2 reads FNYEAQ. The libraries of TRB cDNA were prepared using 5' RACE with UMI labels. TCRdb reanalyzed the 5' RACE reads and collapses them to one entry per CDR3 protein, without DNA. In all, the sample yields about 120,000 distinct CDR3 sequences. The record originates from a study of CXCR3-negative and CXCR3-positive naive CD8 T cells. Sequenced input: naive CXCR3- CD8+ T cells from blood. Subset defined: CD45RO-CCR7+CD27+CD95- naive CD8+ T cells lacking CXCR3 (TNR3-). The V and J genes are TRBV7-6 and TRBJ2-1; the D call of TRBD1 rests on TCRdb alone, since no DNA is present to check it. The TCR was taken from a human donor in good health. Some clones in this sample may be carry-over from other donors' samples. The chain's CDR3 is CASNPNPDNSYNEQFF.